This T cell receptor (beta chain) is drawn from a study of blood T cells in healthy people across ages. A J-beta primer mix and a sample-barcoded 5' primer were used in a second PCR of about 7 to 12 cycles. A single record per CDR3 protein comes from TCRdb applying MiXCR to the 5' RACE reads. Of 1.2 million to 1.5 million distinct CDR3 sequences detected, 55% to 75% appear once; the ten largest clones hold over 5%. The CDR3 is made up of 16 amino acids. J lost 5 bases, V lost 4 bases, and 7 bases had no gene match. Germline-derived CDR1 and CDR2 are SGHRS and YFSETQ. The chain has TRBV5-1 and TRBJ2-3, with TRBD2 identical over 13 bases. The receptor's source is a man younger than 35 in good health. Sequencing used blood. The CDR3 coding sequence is TGCGCCAGCAGCGGGACTAGCGGGGCGGTGGGAGATACGCAGTATTTT. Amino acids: CASSGTSGAVGDTQYF.